The 24 T cell receptor beta chains listed next were all sequenced from one sample in a study of cytomegalovirus exposure and HLA in healthy donors. In the PCR, 60 Vbeta and 13 Jbeta primers were used. TCRdb's copy holds only in-frame clones and misses some; the assay was immunoSEQ multiplex PCR. This sample has around 200,000 clones; approximately 59% occur once, and the top ten carry 2.5% to 3%. Specimen: PBMCs. These receptors originate from a man aged 35-49 years in good health and CMV-seronegative.

The genes are TRBV5-1 and TRBJ2-1; 9 nucleotides line up with TRBD2. Germline lookup yields CDR1 SGHRS and CDR2 YFSETQ. V lost 2 bases to trimming and J lost 4 bases; unmatched junction nucleotides: 1. This CDR3 has 14 residues. The CDR3 DNA reads TGCGCCAGCAGCTTTAGCGGGAGTTACAATGAGCAGTTCTTC. It codes for CASSFSGSYNEQFF.

The chain has TRBV2 and TRBJ2-6; a possible D gene is TRBD2 (5 bases). This CDR3 is 14 amino acids long. V was clipped by 7 bases and J by 4 bases, with 11 bases between them. Germline CDR1 is SNHLY and CDR2 is FYNNEI. The DNA of the CDR3 is TGTGCCAGCAAGAGGGTTAGGGGGGCCAACGTCCTGACTTTC. As protein: CASKRVRGANVLTF.

The rearrangement joins TRBV27 to TRBJ1-1; 10 bases agree with TRBD1. V dropped 6 bases and J dropped 0; count of bases not matched to a gene: 7. The CDR3 contains 16 residues. Germline CDR1 reads MNHEY; CDR2 reads SMNVEV (reference sequence). This chain's CDR3 is CASRSGTGVLNTEAFF. CDR3 DNA sequence: TGTGCCAGCAGATCCGGGACAGGGGTTTTGAACACTGAAGCTTTCTTT.

The J gene is TRBJ2-7, the V gene TRBV5-6; 12 bases align to TRBD1. The CDR3 totals 14 residues. Unmatched junction bases numbered 5, after V lost 6 bases and J lost 4 bases. CDR1 and CDR2 (germline): SGHDT, YYEEEE. The CDR3 sequence is CASTGTGGWYEQYF. The CDR3 bases are TGTGCCAGCACCGGGACAGGGGGCTGGTACGAGCAGTACTTC.

V is TRBV5-1 and J is TRBJ2-1; D is undetermined. The germline gives CDR1 SGHRS, CDR2 YFSETQ. Trimming stripped 1 base from V and 5 bases from J, with 4 bases between. CDR3 size: 12 residues. The CDR3 loop reads CASSLTDNEQFF. DNA for the CDR3: TGCGCCAGCAGCTTGACAGACAATGAGCAGTTCTTC.

The genes are TRBV5-6 and TRBJ2-1, with 7 bases identical to TRBD2. V was clipped by 4 bases and J by 0 bases; unmatched bases: 10. The CDR3 has 17 residues. Germline V CDR1 and CDR2: SGHDT, YYEEEE. The CDR3 reads CASSEILAELSYNEQFF. The CDR3 region has the DNA TGTGCCAGCAGCGAAATCCTAGCGGAGCTCTCCTACAATGAGCAGTTCTTC.

V usage is TRBV7-9 and J usage is TRBJ2-1; the match to TRBD2 covers 10 bases. The CDR3 sequence is 14 residues long. The V gene's germline CDR1 is SEHNR and CDR2 FQNEAQ (reference sequence). The V and J ends lost 7 bases and 3 bases, in that order; junction bases with no gene match: 3. The CDR3 bases are TGTGCCAGCACTCTAGCGGGGGTCTACAATGAGCAGTTCTTC. Its translation: CASTLAGVYNEQFF.

The rearrangement uses TRBV15 and TRBJ1-1; D is undetermined. The V end was cut by 4 bases, the J end by 5 bases, with 5 bases between. The germline CDR1 and CDR2 sequences are LNHNV and YYDKDF (reference sequence). The CDR3 is made up of 11 amino acids. CDR3 in amino acids: CATSITTEAFF. The DNA for the CDR3 is TGTGCCACCAGCATTACTACTGAAGCTTTCTTT.

This clone was recorded at least ten times. V gene TRBV4-1 combines with J gene TRBJ1-4, with 8 bases identical to TRBD1. This CDR3 is built from 15 residues. Germline lookup yields CDR1 MGHRA and CDR2 YSYEKL. V lost 4 bases and J lost 8; bases outside the gene matches: 9. This chain's CDR3 is CASSPLGQGREKLFF. CDR3 sequence (DNA): TGCGCCAGCAGCCCCCTAGGACAGGGAAGGGAAAAACTGTTTTTT.

V is TRBV7-6 and J is TRBJ2-2; unclear D gene. The V gene's germline CDR1 is SGHVS and CDR2 FNYEAQ. There are 19 residues in the CDR3. Trimming cost V 1 base and J 0 bases, with 18 bases left between them. The CDR3 DNA reads TGTGCCAGCAGCTTAGTACCCCCGGGTCGGCAGCCGAACACCGGGGAGCTGTTTTTT. It is translated as CASSLVPPGRQPNTGELFF.

The V and J genes are TRBV4-2 and TRBJ2-3, with 11 bases identical to TRBD2. V dropped 2 bases and J dropped 0; count of bases not matched to a gene: 19. This CDR3 contains 22 residues. Germline values: CDR1 LGHNA, CDR2 YNFKEQ. The CDR3, as DNA: TGTGCCAGCAGCCAATTCTTTATGACTAGCGGGATATGGCTTACTAGCACAGATACGCAGTATTTT. It codes for CASSQFFMTSGIWLTSTDTQYF.

CDR3 region: CASSAGTKTTNEKLFF. CDR3 coding DNA: TGCGCCAGCAGCGCTGGGACAAAGACAACTAATGAAAAACTGTTTTTT. V is TRBV5-1 and J is TRBJ1-4, with a possible D match to TRBD1 (6 bases). CDR3 length equals 16 residues. CDR1 and CDR2 (germline): SGHRS, YFSETQ. Trimming cost V 4 bases and J 0 bases, with 13 bases left between them.

The chain has TRBV19 and TRBJ1-1; D gene ambiguous. Trimming shortened V by 3 bases and J by 8 bases, and 13 bases separated the two germline ends. This CDR3 is 13 amino acids long. Germline lookup yields CDR1 LNHDA and CDR2 SQIVND (reference sequence). In DNA form, the CDR3 reads TGTGCCAGTAGTATGGCGCCGGGAATGGAAGCTTTCTTT. This codes for CASSMAPGMEAFF. The full variable domain, completed using reference TRBV19 and TRBJ1-1, is DGGITQSPKYLFRKEGQNVTLSCEQNLNHDAMYWYRQDPGQGLRLIYYSQIVNDFQKGDIAEGYSVSREKKESFPLTVTSAQKNPTAFYLCASSMAPGMEAFFGQGTRLTVV.

This clone was counted a few times. The genes are TRBV5-1 and TRBJ1-1, with D tentatively TRBD1 (5 bases). Germline CDR1 is SGHRS and CDR2 is YFSETQ. V lost 2 bases and J lost 0, with 14 bases in between. The CDR3 loop spans 16 amino acids. The CDR3 here is CASSLEKGRMNTEAFF. The CDR3 region has the DNA TGCGCCAGCAGCTTAGAGAAGGGGCGCATGAACACTGAAGCTTTCTTT.

This CDR3 reads CASSSGAYEQYF. As DNA, the CDR3 is TGTGCCAGCAGCTCTGGGGCGTACGAGCAGTACTTC. The chain uses TRBV7-9 and TRBJ2-7; weak D call: TRBD1 (5 bases). With 4 bases removed from V and 4 bases from J, the gap between germline ends came to 8 bases. Germline loops: CDR1 SEHNR, CDR2 FQNEAQ (reference sequence). The CDR3 runs 12 residues.

This clone was counted between two and nine times. The J gene is TRBJ2-1, the V gene TRBV7-3, with 10 positions matching TRBD2. With V trimmed by 5 bases and J by 0 bases, 4 bases remained unmatched. There are 16 residues in the CDR3. Germline CDR1 is SGHTA and CDR2 is FQGTGA. The CDR3 loop is CASSASGGSSYNEQFF. CDR3 bases: TGTGCCAGCAGCGCTAGCGGGGGAAGCTCCTACAATGAGCAGTTCTTC.

This clone has a handful of counts. This sequence joins TRBV19 and TRBJ2-7; weak D call: TRBD1 (5 bases). V dropped 4 bases and J dropped 4 bases, with 5 bases sitting between them. CDR1 and CDR2 from the germline V gene are LNHDA and SQIVND (reference sequence). CDR3 length: 11 amino acids. The CDR3 protein is CASSTGYEQYF. As DNA, the CDR3 is TGTGCCAGTAGTACAGGGTACGAGCAGTACTTC.

This clone was counted between two and nine times. This chain uses TRBV5-4 with TRBJ1-4; D is uncertain. Trimming took 3 bases from V and 8 from J, leaving 14 bases between them. The CDR3 is 14 amino acids. CDR1 and CDR2 from the germline V gene are SGHNT and YYREEE (reference sequence). CDR3 coding DNA: TGTGCCAGCAGCTCTGGCGGGGAGAGAGAAAAACTGTTTTTT. This translates into CASSSGGEREKLFF. The variable domain in full, completed from reference TRBV5-4 and TRBJ1-4, reads ETGVTQSPTHLIKTRGQQVTLRCSSQSGHNTVSWYQQALGQGPQFIFQYYREEENGRGNFPPRFSGLQFPNYSSELNVNALELDDSALYLCASSSGGEREKLFFGSGTQLSVL.

This chain uses TRBV25-1 with TRBJ2-5, with TRBD2 as a possible D gene (6 bases). V dropped 5 bases and J dropped 1 base, with 14 bases sitting between them. Per germline, CDR1 MGHDK and CDR2 SYGVNS. This CDR3 contains 15 residues. The CDR3 DNA is TGTGCCAGCAGTTTTGGACTAACCATCCAAGAGACCCAGTACTTC. Translated: CASSFGLTIQETQYF.

This chain joins TRBV27 and TRBJ2-5, with 7 positions matching TRBD2. J gave up 5 bases and V 3 bases, and 12 bases lay outside the gene matches. Germline loops: CDR1 MNHEY, CDR2 SMNVEV (reference sequence). The CDR3 covers 16 residues. As DNA, the CDR3 is TGTGCCAGCAGTTTCGCTGGAGCGACCGGGAGGGAGACCCAGTACTTC. Its translation: CASSFAGATGRETQYF.

The chain employs TRBV4-1 and TRBJ2-6; 10 bases fit TRBD1. Germline CDR1 and CDR2: MGHRA and YSYEKL. CDR3 length: 18 amino acids. After removal of 2 bases from V and 3 bases from J, the junction contained 7 bases not matched to a gene. The CDR3 nucleotides are TGCGCCAGCAGCCAAAAACGACAGGGGGCGATTGGGGCCAACGTCCTGACTTTC. This encodes CASSQKRQGAIGANVLTF.

The chain has TRBV9 and TRBJ2-1; 7 bases fit TRBD2. The CDR3 length is 15 residues. CDR1 is SGDLS and CDR2 is YYNGEE in the germline V gene. J lost 5 bases, V lost 4 bases, and 9 bases had no gene match. CDR3 amino acids: CASSPRTSTDNEQFF. The CDR3 DNA is TGTGCCAGCAGCCCCCGGACTAGTACGGACAATGAGCAGTTCTTC.

The V gene is TRBV5-6, the J gene TRBJ1-5, with no clear D. Trimming took 0 bases from V and 5 from J, leaving 9 bases between them. Germline CDR1 SGHDT, CDR2 YYEEEE. This CDR3 region has 14 residues. The CDR3 sequence is CASSLGRGDQPQHF. CDR3 DNA sequence: TGTGCCAGCAGCTTGGGTAGAGGTGATCAGCCCCAGCATTTT.

The rearrangement joins TRBV29-1 to TRBJ2-1, with 12 bases that match TRBD2. CDR3 length equals 14 residues. The trim removed 4 bases at V and 8 bases at J, leaving 6 bases unmatched. Germline-derived CDR1 and CDR2 are SQVTM and ANQGSEA. For the CDR3, the DNA is TGCAGCGTTGTCTCTAGCGGGAGGGCCCATGAGCAGTTCTTC. This translates into CSVVSSGRAHEQFF.